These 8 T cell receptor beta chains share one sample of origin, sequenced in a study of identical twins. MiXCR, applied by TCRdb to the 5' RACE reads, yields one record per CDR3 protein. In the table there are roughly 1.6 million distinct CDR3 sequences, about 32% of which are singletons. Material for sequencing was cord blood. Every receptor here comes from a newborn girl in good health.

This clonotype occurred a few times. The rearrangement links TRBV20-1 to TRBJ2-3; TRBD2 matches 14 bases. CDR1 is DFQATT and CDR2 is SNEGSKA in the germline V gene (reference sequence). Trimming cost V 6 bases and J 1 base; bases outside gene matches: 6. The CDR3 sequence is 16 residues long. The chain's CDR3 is CSAPKTSGGGTDTQYF. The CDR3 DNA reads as TGCAGTGCCCCCAAGACTAGCGGGGGGGGCACAGATACGCAGTATTTT.

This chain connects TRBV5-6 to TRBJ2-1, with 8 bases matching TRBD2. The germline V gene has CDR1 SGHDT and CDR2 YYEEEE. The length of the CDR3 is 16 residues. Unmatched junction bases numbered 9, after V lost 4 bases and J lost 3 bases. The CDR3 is CASSTTGTRDYNEQFF. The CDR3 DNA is TGTGCCAGCAGCACCACCGGGACTAGGGACTACAATGAGCAGTTCTTC.

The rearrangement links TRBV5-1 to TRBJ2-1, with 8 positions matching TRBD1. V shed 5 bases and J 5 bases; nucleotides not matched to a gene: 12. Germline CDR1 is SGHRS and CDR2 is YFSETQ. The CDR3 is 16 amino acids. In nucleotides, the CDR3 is TGCGCCAGCAGGAACGACAGGGGACACCCACACAATGAGCAGTTCTTC. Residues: CASRNDRGHPHNEQFF.

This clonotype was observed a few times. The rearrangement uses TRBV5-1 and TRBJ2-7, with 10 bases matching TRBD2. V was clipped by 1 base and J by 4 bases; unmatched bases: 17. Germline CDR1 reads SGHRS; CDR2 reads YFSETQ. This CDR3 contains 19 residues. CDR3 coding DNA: TGCGCCAGCAGCTTGCTCCCCCGTACTAGCGGGGCTTTTTATTACGAGCAGTACTTC. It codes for CASSLLPRTSGAFYYEQYF.

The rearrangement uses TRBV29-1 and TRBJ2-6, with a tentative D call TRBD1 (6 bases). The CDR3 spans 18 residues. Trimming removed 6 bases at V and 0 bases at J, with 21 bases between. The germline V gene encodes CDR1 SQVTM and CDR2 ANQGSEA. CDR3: CSVKNRDTTASGANVLTF. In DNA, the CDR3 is TGCAGCGTCAAAAACCGGGACACAACTGCCTCTGGGGCCAACGTCCTGACTTTC.

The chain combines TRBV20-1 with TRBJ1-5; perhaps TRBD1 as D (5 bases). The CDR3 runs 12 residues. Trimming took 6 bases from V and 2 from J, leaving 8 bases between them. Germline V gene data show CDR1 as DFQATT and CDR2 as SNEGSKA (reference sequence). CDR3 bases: TGCAGTGCCGGACATGGCAATCAGCCCCAGCATTTT. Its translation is CSAGHGNQPQHF.

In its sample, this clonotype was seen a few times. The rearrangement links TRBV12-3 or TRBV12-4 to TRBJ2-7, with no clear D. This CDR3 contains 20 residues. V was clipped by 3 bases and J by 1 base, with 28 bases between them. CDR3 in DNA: TGTGCCAGCAGTTTCATCCGGACCCCTGCGATCCTACGCTTATCCTACGAGCAGTACTTC. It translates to CASSFIRTPAILRLSYEQYF.

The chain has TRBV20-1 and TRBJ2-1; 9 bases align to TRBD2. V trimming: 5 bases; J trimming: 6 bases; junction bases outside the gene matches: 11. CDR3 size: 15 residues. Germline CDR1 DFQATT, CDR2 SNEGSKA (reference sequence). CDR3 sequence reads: CSAELGLAGLNEQFF. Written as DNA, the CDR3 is TGCAGTGCTGAGTTGGGGCTAGCGGGGCTCAATGAGCAGTTCTTC.